The 14 T cell receptor beta chains below were found in one sample sequenced in a study of blood T cell repertoires in COVID-19. The table came from immunoSEQ multiplex PCR; TCRdb's copy has only in-frame clones and leaves some out. This table holds 50,000 to 55,000 clones, about 91% found once. Sample: peripheral blood. These receptors all come from a man aged 60 to 75 with active COVID-19.

The V gene is TRBV25-1, the J gene TRBJ2-7; 9 positions match TRBD1. The germline CDR1 and CDR2 sequences are MGHDK and SYGVNS. The V gene end was trimmed by 6 bases and the J gene end by 6 bases; junction bases not matched to a gene: 6. The CDR3 is 13 amino acids. The CDR3, as DNA: TGTGCCAGCAGCGGGACAGGGTGGGGCGAGCAGTACTTC. Translation gives CASSGTGWGEQYF.

This chain links TRBV5-1 with TRBJ2-7; 7 bases match TRBD1. The CDR3 length is 14 residues. Germline V CDR1 and CDR2: SGHRS, YFSETQ. The junction had 7 bases not matched to a gene; V was cut back by 4 bases and J by 3 bases. The CDR3 coding sequence is TGCGCCAGCAGCCCGCCGGGACAGCTCTACGAGCAGTACTTC. It yields the protein CASSPPGQLYEQYF.

The table lists this clone with a count of one. The V and J genes are TRBV2 and TRBJ2-7; 9 bases are a match to TRBD2. Germline CDR1 and CDR2: SNHLY and FYNNEI. This CDR3 spans 14 amino acids. The V gene end was trimmed by 6 bases and the J gene end by 3 bases; junction bases not matched to a gene: 6. The CDR3 reads CASSQGREGYEQYF. The CDR3 bases are TGTGCCAGCAGCCAGGGGCGGGAGGGCTACGAGCAGTACTTC.

Notes on this clone: The sample carries other DNA sequences with the same CDR3. This chain joins TRBV9 and TRBJ2-3; 7 nucleotides match TRBD2. Trimming at V came to 4 bases and at J to 1 base, leaving 3 bases not matched to a gene. In germline, CDR1 is SGDLS, CDR2 YYNGEE. The CDR3 is 14 residues long. CDR3 nucleotides: TGTGCCAGCAGCCTCACTAGCGGCACAGATACGCAGTATTTT. Translated, it gives CASSLTSGTDTQYF.

The genes are TRBV5-6 and TRBJ2-5, with D uncertain. Germline assignment: CDR1 SGHDT and CDR2 YYEEEE. The CDR3 sequence is 13 residues long. Trimming pared 6 bases from V and 0 bases from J, leaving 9 bases between. The CDR3 reads CASNEADQETQYF. In nucleotides, the CDR3 is TGTGCCAGCAACGAGGCAGACCAAGAGACCCAGTACTTC.

The chain links TRBV14 to TRBJ2-7; TRBD2 agrees at 8 bases. The V segment lost 8 bases and the J segment 3 bases; nucleotides outside the gene matches: 6. CDR1 and CDR2 from the germline V gene are SGHDN and FVKESK. The CDR3 totals 13 residues. The CDR3 DNA reads as TGTGCCAGCGGGGCGGGAGGTGTCTACGAGCAGTACTTC. It is translated as CASGAGGVYEQYF.

This chain joins TRBV5-5 and TRBJ2-7, with a weak D call TRBD1 (6 bases). Per germline, CDR1 SGHKS and CDR2 YYEKEE (reference sequence). The V end was cut by 6 bases, the J end by 4 bases, with 17 bases between. The CDR3 loop spans 14 amino acids. CDR3 DNA: TGTGCCAGCATCTCCAGCAGGGGTGCATACGAGCAGTACTTC. It specifies CASISSRGAYEQYF.

V usage is TRBV27 and J usage is TRBJ2-2; weak D call: TRBD2 (5 bases). Germline V gene lookup returns CDR1 MNHEY and CDR2 SMNVEV (reference sequence). This CDR3 region has 17 residues. Between the trimmed V and J ends, which lost 1 base and 3 bases, there was a span of 15 bases. The CDR3 loop is CASSLYGNLGDTGELFF. The CDR3 DNA sequence: TGTGCCAGCAGTTTATACGGGAACCTCGGGGACACCGGGGAGCTGTTTTTT.

The rearrangement joins TRBV2 to TRBJ1-5; a weak D match, TRBD1 (5 bases). This CDR3 region has 16 residues. Germline CDR1 is SNHLY and CDR2 is FYNNEI. Trimming cost V 6 bases and J 6 bases, with 21 bases left between them. The CDR3 protein is CASREKPTGSGQPQHF. In nucleotides, the CDR3 is TGTGCCAGCAGGGAAAAACCCACAGGATCCGGTCAGCCCCAGCATTTT.

The chain employs TRBV7-9 and TRBJ1-3; no clear D gene. This CDR3 contains 16 residues. Germline values: CDR1 SEHNR, CDR2 FQNEAQ (reference sequence). V lost 3 bases and J 0 bases, leaving 12 bases between the germline ends. In nucleotides, the CDR3 is TGTGCCAGCAGCTTCGCCACCTGGAGCTCTGGAAACACCATATATTTT. The encoded protein is CASSFATWSSGNTIYF.

The V and J genes are TRBV6-1 and TRBJ2-2; the match to TRBD2 covers 9 bases. This CDR3 has 15 amino acids. Trimming at V came to 1 base and at J to 6 bases, leaving 3 bases not matched to a gene. Germline V gene sequence: CDR1 MNHNS, CDR2 SASEGT. The CDR3 sequence: CASSEVSGRPGELFF. CDR3 in DNA: TGTGCCAGCAGTGAAGTGAGCGGGAGGCCCGGGGAGCTGTTTTTT.

This clone was detected only once. The chain combines TRBV14 with TRBJ1-1, with 11 bases that match TRBD1. The CDR3 is 17 residues long. V lost 0 bases to trimming and J lost 1 base; unmatched junction nucleotides: 4. Germline-derived CDR1 and CDR2 are SGHDN and FVKESK. CDR3: CASSQDRGTGGNTEAFF. CDR3 bases: TGTGCCAGCAGCCAAGATCGGGGGACAGGGGGGAACACTGAAGCTTTCTTT.

This rearrangement joins TRBV15 to TRBJ2-7; D gene uncertain. CDR3 length: 13 amino acids. In germline, CDR1 is LNHNV, CDR2 YYDKDF (reference sequence). V lost 6 bases and J 1 base, leaving 10 bases between the germline ends. The CDR3 protein is CATRPSGSYEQYF. The CDR3 DNA follows: TGTGCCACCAGGCCTAGTGGGTCCTACGAGCAGTACTTC.

The gene calls are TRBV19 and TRBJ2-7; 7 bases are a match to TRBD1. Germline lookup yields CDR1 LNHDA and CDR2 SQIVND (reference sequence). V was clipped by 2 bases and J by 0 bases; unmatched bases: 4. The CDR3 is 15 amino acids. CDR3 bases: TGTGCCAGTAGTATAAGGGACAGTATCTCCTACGAGCAGTACTTC. It encodes CASSIRDSISYEQYF.